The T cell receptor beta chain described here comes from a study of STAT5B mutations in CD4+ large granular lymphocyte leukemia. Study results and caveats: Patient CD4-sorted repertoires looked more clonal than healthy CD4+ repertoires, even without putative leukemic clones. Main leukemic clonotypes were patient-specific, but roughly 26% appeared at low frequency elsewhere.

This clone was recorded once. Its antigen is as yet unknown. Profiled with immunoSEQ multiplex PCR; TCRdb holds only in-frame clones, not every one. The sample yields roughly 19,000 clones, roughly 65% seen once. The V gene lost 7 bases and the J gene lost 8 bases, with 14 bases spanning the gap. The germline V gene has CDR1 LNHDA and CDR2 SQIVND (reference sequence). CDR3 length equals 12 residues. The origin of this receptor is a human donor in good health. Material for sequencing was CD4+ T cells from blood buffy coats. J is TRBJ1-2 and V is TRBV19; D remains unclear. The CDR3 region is CASNPGSFGYTF. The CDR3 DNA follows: TGTGCCAGTAATCCCGGGAGCTTCGGCTACACCTTC.